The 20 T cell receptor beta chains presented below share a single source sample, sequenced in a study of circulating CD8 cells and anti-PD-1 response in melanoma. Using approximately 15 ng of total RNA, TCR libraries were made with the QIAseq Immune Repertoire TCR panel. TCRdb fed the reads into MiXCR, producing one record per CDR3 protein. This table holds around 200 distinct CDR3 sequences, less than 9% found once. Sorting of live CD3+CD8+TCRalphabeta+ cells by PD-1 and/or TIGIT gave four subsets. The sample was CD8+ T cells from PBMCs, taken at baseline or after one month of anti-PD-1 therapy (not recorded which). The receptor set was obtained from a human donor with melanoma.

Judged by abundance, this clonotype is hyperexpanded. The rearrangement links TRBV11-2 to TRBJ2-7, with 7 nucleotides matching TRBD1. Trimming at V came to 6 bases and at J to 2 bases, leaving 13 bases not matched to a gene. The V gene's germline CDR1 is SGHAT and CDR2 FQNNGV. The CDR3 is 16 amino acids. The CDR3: CASRGKQGIFAYEQYF. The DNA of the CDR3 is TGTGCCAGCAGGGGAAAACAGGGGATTTTCGCCTACGAGCAGTACTTC.

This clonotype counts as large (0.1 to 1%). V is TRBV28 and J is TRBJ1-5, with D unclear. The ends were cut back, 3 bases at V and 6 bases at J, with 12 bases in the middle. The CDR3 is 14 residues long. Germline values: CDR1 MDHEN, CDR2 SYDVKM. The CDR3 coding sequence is TGTGCCAGCAGTTTTTGGAGGGAGGGTCAGCCCCAGCATTTT. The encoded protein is CASSFWREGQPQHF. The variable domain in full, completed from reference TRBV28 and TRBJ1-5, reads DVKVTQSSRYLVKRTGEKVFLECVQDMDHENMFWYRQDPGLGLRLIYFSYDVKMKEKGDIPEGYSVSREKKERFSLILESASTNQTSMYLCASSFWREGQPQHFGDGTRLSIL.

Here the CDR3 DNA reads TGTGCCTGGAGCATAAATGAAAAACTGTTTTTT. It yields the protein CAWSINEKLFF. The chain employs TRBV30 and TRBJ1-4; D is unresolved. Germline CDR1 and CDR2: GTSNPN and SVGIG (reference sequence). CDR3 length: 11 amino acids. V gave up 3 bases and J gave up 5 bases, with 4 bases separating them.

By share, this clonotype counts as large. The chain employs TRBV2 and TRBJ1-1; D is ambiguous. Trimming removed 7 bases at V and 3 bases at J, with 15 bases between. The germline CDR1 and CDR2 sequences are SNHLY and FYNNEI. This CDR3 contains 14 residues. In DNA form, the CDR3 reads TGTGCCAGCAATCACGAGGGCTGGGACACTGAAGCTTTCTTT. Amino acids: CASNHEGWDTEAFF.

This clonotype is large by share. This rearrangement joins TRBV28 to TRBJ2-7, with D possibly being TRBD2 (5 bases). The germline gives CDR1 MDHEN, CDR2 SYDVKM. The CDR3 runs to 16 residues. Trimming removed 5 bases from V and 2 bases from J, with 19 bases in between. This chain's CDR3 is CASSHRLRRTPYEQYF. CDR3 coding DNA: TGTGCCAGCAGTCACAGACTCAGGCGGACTCCCTACGAGCAGTACTTC.

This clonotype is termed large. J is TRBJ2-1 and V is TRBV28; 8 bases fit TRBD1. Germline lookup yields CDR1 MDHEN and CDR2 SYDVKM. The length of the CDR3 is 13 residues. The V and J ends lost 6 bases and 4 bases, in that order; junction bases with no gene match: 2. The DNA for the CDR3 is TGTGCCAGCAGGACAGGGGCTTACAATGAGCAGTTCTTC. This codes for CASRTGAYNEQFF. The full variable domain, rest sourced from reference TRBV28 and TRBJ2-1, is DVKVTQSSRYLVKRTGEKVFLECVQDMDHENMFWYRQDPGLGLRLIYFSYDVKMKEKGDIPEGYSVSREKKERFSLILESASTNQTSMYLCASRTGAYNEQFFGPGTRLTVL.

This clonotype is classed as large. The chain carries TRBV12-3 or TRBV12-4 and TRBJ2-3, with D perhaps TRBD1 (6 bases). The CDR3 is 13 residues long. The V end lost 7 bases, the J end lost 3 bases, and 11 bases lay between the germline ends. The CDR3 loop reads CASNSGATDTQYF. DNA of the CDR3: TGTGCCAGCAACTCAGGGGCGACAGATACGCAGTATTTT.

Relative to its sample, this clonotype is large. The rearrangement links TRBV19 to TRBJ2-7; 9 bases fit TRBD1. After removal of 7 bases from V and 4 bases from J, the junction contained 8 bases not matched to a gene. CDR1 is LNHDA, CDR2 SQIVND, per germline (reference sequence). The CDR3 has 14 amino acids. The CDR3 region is CASTPTGGIYEQYF. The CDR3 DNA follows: TGTGCCAGTACTCCGACAGGGGGAATATACGAGCAGTACTTC.

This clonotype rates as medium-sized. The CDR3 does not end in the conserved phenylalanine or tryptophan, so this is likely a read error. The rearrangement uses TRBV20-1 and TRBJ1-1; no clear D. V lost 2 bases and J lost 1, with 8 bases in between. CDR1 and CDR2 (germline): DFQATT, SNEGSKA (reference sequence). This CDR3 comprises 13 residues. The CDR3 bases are TGCAGTGCTAGATCCAGGCCGAACACTGAAGCTTTCTAT. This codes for CSARSRPNTEAFY.

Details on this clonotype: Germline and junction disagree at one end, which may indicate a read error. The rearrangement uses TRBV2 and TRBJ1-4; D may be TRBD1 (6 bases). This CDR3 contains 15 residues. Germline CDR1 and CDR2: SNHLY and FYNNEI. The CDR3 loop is CASTGDTATNDKLFF. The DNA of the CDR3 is TGTGCCAGCACCGGGGACACTGCAACTAATGACAAACTGTTTTTT.

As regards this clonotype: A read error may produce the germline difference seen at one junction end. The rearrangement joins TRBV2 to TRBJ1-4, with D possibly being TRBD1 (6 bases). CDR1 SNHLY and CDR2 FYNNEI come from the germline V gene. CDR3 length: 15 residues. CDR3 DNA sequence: TGTGCCAGCACTGGGGACACTTCAACTAATGAAAAGCTGTCTTTT. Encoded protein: CASTGDTSTNEKLSF.

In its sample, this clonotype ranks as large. The CDR3 DNA sequence: TGTGCCAGCAGCTCTCCGTTGAGGGAGAACACTGAAGCTTTCTTT. As protein: CASSSPLRENTEAFF. The V call is TRBV7-9, the J call TRBJ1-1, with no clear D. The CDR3 is 15 residues long. V lost 4 bases and J lost 1, with 13 bases in between. Germline V gene data show CDR1 as SEHNR and CDR2 as FQNEAQ (reference sequence).

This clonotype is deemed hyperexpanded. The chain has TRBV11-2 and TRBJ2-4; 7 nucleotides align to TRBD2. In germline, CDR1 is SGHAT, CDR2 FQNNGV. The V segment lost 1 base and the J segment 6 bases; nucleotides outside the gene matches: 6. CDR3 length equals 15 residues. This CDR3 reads CASSLGWDYTNIQYF. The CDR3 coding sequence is TGTGCCAGCAGCTTAGGGTGGGACTACACAAACATTCAGTACTTC.

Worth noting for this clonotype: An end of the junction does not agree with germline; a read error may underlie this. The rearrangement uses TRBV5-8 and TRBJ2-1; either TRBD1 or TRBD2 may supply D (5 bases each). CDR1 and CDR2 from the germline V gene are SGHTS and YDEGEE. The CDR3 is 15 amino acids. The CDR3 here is CASSYDEGGQYEQLF. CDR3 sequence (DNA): TGTGCCAGCAGTTATGACGAGGGCGGACAATATGAGCAGCTCTTC.

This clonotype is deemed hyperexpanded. CDR3 sequence: CASSIGWTEQFF. In DNA form, the CDR3 reads TGTGCCAGTAGTATTGGTTGGACTGAGCAGTTCTTC. The chain carries TRBV19 and TRBJ2-1, with no clear D. Germline values: CDR1 LNHDA, CDR2 SQIVND (reference sequence). The CDR3 covers 12 residues. Trimming cost V 3 bases and J 9 bases, with 9 bases left between them.

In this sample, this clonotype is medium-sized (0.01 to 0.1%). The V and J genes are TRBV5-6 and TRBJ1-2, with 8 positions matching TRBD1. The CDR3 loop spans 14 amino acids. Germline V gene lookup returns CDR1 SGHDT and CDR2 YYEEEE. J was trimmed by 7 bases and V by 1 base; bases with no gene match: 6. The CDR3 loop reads CASSLLRGPVGYTF. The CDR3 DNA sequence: TGTGCCAGCAGCTTGCTCAGGGGGCCGGTTGGCTACACCTTC.

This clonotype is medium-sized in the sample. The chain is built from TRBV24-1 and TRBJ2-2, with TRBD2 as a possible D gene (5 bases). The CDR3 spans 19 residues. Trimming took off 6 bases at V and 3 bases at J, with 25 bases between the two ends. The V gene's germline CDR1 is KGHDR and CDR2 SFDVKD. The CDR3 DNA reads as TGTGCCACCAGTAGTCGGGGATTAGAGCCCAGTGGTGACACCGGGGAGCTGTTTTTT. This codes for CATSSRGLEPSGDTGELFF.

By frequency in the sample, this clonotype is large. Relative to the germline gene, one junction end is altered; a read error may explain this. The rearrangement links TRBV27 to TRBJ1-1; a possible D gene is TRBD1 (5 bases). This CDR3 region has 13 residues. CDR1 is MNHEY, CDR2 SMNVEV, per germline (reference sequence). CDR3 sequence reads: CASSLTANTEAFF. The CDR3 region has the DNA TGTGCCAGCAGTCTGACAGCGAACACTGAAGCTTTCTTC.

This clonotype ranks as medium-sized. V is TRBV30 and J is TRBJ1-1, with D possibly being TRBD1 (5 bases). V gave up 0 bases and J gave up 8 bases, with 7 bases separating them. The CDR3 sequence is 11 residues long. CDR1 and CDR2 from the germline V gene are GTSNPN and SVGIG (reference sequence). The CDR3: CAWSVGVEAFF. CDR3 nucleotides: TGTGCCTGGAGTGTAGGGGTCGAAGCTTTCTTT.

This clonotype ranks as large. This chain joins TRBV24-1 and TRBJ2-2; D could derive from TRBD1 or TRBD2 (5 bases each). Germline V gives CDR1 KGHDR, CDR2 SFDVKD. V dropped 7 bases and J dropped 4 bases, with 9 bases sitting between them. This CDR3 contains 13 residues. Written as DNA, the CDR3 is TGTGCCACCAGGGGGGACGGCACCGGGGAGCTGTTTTTT. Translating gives CATRGDGTGELFF.